This T cell receptor beta chain was sequenced during a study of T cell repertoires in cytomegalovirus infection. A few counts support this clonotype. The antigen remains undetermined. The study's findings and limits: Across the ex vivo response, the dominant clonotypes were HLA-C-restricted CMV-specific TCR beta clonotypes.

Using its own MiXCR run on the reads, TCRdb lists one record per CDR3 protein. Here the sample spans 800,000 to 950,000 distinct CDR3 sequences, approximately 32% being singletons. Deletions cut 4 bases from V and 11 bases from J, with 20 bases between. Germline V gene sequence: CDR1 MNHEY, CDR2 SVGAGI. The CDR3 is 14 amino acids. The sequence was collected from a human donor in good health (CMV status not recorded). Some clones in this sample may be carry-over from other donors' samples. J is TRBJ1-1 and V is TRBV6-5, with D hard to call. The starting material was cultured CD8+ T cells from PBMCs, obtained from culture after CMV antigen stimulation. For the CDR3, the DNA is TGTGCCAGCAGTTTAGAAGGTACTCAGGACGCGGCTTTCTTT. Protein: CASSLEGTQDAAFF.